The next 24 T cell receptor beta chains were all read from a single sample in a study of early T cells in non-severe SARS-CoV-2 infection. TCRdb reprocessed the 5' RACE reads with MiXCR, giving one entry per CDR3 protein. The sample includes some 80,000 distinct CDR3 sequences, roughly an eighth of them seen just once. Specimen: whole blood, collected at baseline. These receptors all stem from an adult who was a healthcare worker with PCR-confirmed SARS-CoV-2 infection or an uninfected control (not recorded which). The donor label of this sample is uncertain.

The J gene is TRBJ1-3, the V gene TRBV6-6; D call uncertain. With 7 bases removed from V and 2 bases from J, the gap between germline ends came to 0 bases. This CDR3 spans 10 amino acids. From germline, CDR1 is MNHNY and CDR2 SVGAGI (reference sequence). CDR3 amino acids: CASTGNTIYF. Here the CDR3 DNA reads TGTGCCAGCACTGGAAACACCATATATTTT.

The V gene is TRBV6-1, the J gene TRBJ2-7; TRBD1 aligns across 7 bases. In germline, CDR1 is MNHNS, CDR2 SASEGT. The CDR3 totals 11 residues. Trimming cost V 4 bases and J 10 bases; bases outside gene matches: 4. For the CDR3, the DNA is TGTGCCAGCAGTGCCGGACAGGTACAGTACTTC. Protein sequence: CASSAGQVQYF.

This clonotype was found a few times. The genes are TRBV18 and TRBJ1-2, with 7 bases fitting TRBD1. Trimming took 3 bases from V and 4 from J; bases not matched to a gene: 2. Germline V gives CDR1 KGHSH, CDR2 LQKENI. The CDR3 sequence is 13 residues long. CDR3 in DNA: TGTGCCAGCTCACCGGGACAGCCCTATGGCTACACCTTC. It specifies CASSPGQPYGYTF. The whole variable domain, filled in from reference TRBV18 and TRBJ1-2, reads NAGVMQNPRHLVRRRGQEARLRCSPMKGHSHVYWYRQLPEEGLKFMVYLQKENIIDESGMPKERFSAEFPKEGPSILRIQQVVRGDSAAYFCASSPGQPYGYTFGSGTRLTVV.

This clonotype was detected many times. V gene TRBV19 combines with J gene TRBJ2-3; tentative D call: TRBD1 (5 bases). Trimming shortened V by 5 bases and J by 10 bases, and 13 bases separated the two germline ends. The CDR3 covers 12 residues. Looked up from germline, CDR1 is LNHDA and CDR2 is SQIVND (reference sequence). Here the CDR3 DNA reads TGTGCCAGTAGTGCAGGGATGATGGCGCAGTATTTT. It yields the protein CASSAGMMAQYF.

Many counts were recorded for this clonotype. The V call is TRBV18, the J call TRBJ2-5, with TRBD2 matching 15 bases. The J segment lost 0 bases and the V segment lost 4 bases, leaving 6 bases of the junction unmatched. This CDR3 spans 18 amino acids. Germline V gene lookup returns CDR1 KGHSH and CDR2 LQKENI. The CDR3: CASSLGLAGGSNQETQYF. The CDR3 nucleotides read TGTGCCAGCTCACTCGGACTAGCGGGAGGGAGCAACCAAGAGACCCAGTACTTC.

The chain recombines TRBV2 with TRBJ1-6; D is undetermined. Germline lookup yields CDR1 SNHLY and CDR2 FYNNEI. This CDR3 comprises 10 residues. V was pared by 8 bases and J by 14 bases, with 10 bases between. CDR3 bases: TGTGCCAGCCAGACCCAGTCCCTCCACTTT. Its protein is CASQTQSLHF.

This clonotype was detected many times. The rearrangement uses TRBV14 and TRBJ2-7, with D hard to call. Trimming removed 4 bases at V and 0 bases at J, with 13 bases between. Germline V CDR1 and CDR2: SGHDN, FVKESK. This CDR3 is built from 15 residues. CDR3 nucleotides: TGTGCCAGCAGCCCCTTCCAAATGCGCTCCTACGAGCAGTACTTC. It is translated as CASSPFQMRSYEQYF.

V usage is TRBV7-8 and J usage is TRBJ2-4; D is unclear. The CDR3 extends over 14 amino acids. Trimming took 5 bases from V and 5 from J, leaving 13 bases between them. Germline loops: CDR1 SGHVS, CDR2 FQNEAQ. CDR3 residues: CASSGPEIQNIQYF. For the CDR3, the DNA is TGTGCCAGCAGCGGGCCAGAAATCCAAAACATTCAGTACTTC.

This chain uses TRBV20-1 with TRBJ2-3; D not resolved. Deletions cut 6 bases from V and 1 base from J, with 17 bases between. The germline V gene encodes CDR1 DFQATT and CDR2 SNEGSKA (reference sequence). This CDR3 is built from 15 residues. The CDR3 protein is CSAPSPLTGTDTQYF. The CDR3 DNA is TGCAGTGCCCCCTCTCCCCTAACAGGCACAGATACGCAGTATTTT.

In its sample, this clonotype was seen many times. The rearrangement links TRBV3-1 to TRBJ2-1, with 9 positions matching TRBD1. There are 14 residues in the CDR3. Germline V gene sequence: CDR1 LGHDT, CDR2 YNNKEL (reference sequence). The junction had 5 bases not matched to a gene; V was cut back by 4 bases and J by 7 bases. The CDR3 reads CASSLQGAHNEQFF. Written as DNA, the CDR3 is TGTGCCAGCAGCCTACAGGGGGCCCATAATGAGCAGTTCTTC.

In its sample, this clonotype was seen a few times. The gene calls are TRBV12-3 or TRBV12-4 and TRBJ2-7; D may correspond to TRBD1 or TRBD2 (5 bases each). The length of the CDR3 is 13 residues. Trimming took off 5 bases at V and 7 bases at J, with 15 bases between the two ends. CDR3: CASSPGAAGEQYF. The CDR3 DNA reads TGTGCCAGCAGTCCCGGGGCCGCTGGGGAGCAGTACTTC.

To note about this clonotype: Possible read error: a much larger clone is one base away. The rearrangement uses TRBV5-1 and TRBJ1-3; D is undetermined. Germline lookup yields CDR1 SGHRS and CDR2 YFSETQ. This CDR3 has 14 residues. In DNA form, the CDR3 reads TGCGCCAGCAGGGCGCTAACCTCTGGAACCACCATATATTTT. It translates to CASRALTSGTTIYF.

CDR3 nucleotides: TGTGCCAGCAGTTTCGGGCGGGGGCGTGGAGAGACCCAGTACTTC. Translating it yields CASSFGRGRGETQYF. This chain links TRBV12-3 or TRBV12-4 with TRBJ2-5; TRBD2 is a possible D gene (7 bases). This CDR3 is built from 15 residues. Trimming took 3 bases from V and 4 from J, leaving 15 bases between them.

This clonotype turned up a few times. This chain connects TRBV5-6 to TRBJ1-2; 8 positions agree with TRBD1. Germline V gene lookup returns CDR1 SGHDT and CDR2 YYEEEE. The CDR3 sequence is 15 residues long. The V gene end was trimmed by 3 bases and the J gene end by 2 bases; junction bases not matched to a gene: 6. DNA for the CDR3: TGTGCCAGCAGCTCATTTCAGGGGGCGAACTATGGCTACACCTTC. Its protein product is CASSSFQGANYGYTF.

This clonotype turned up a few times. J is TRBJ1-4 and V is TRBV29-1, with a possible D match to TRBD1 (6 bases). The germline V gene encodes CDR1 SQVTM and CDR2 ANQGSEA. This CDR3 comprises 11 residues. V was shortened by 6 bases and J by 10 bases, with 12 bases between the two germline ends. In DNA form, the CDR3 reads TGCAGCGTAGAACAGGGTTTAAAACTGTTTTTT. Amino acids: CSVEQGLKLFF. The entire variable domain, with the rest obtained from reference TRBV29-1 and TRBJ1-4, is as follows: SAVISQKPSRDICQRGTSLTIQCQVDSQVTMMFWYRQQPGQSLTLIATANQGSEATYESGFVIDKFPISRPNLTFSTLTVSNMSPEDSSIYLCSVEQGLKLFFGSGTQLSVL.

This clonotype was picked up a small number of times. The V gene is TRBV14, the J gene TRBJ2-7; D unclear. Germline-derived CDR1 and CDR2 are SGHDN and FVKESK. With 1 base removed from V and 2 bases from J, the gap between germline ends came to 9 bases. This CDR3 is built from 14 residues. CDR3 residues: CASSQALSPYEQYF. The CDR3 coding sequence is TGTGCCAGCAGCCAAGCCCTGAGTCCCTACGAGCAGTACTTC.

The CDR3 nucleotides read TGTGCCAGCAGCGAGTCTATGGCGATCACAGATACGCAGTATTTT. Protein sequence: CASSESMAITDTQYF. The V and J genes are TRBV7-9 and TRBJ2-3; D not certain. The CDR3 covers 15 residues. Germline loops: CDR1 SEHNR, CDR2 FQNEAQ (reference sequence). V lost 5 bases, J lost 2 bases, and 14 bases lay in between.

V usage is TRBV10-3 and J usage is TRBJ2-1; the D gene is possibly TRBD1 (6 bases). CDR1 ENHRY and CDR2 SYGVKD come from the germline V gene. Trimming cost V 5 bases and J 0 bases, with 14 bases left between them. The CDR3 extends over 16 amino acids. CDR3 in DNA: TGTGCCATCAGTCCATGGGACACGAGCTCCTACAATGAGCAGTTCTTC. Translated: CAISPWDTSSYNEQFF.

CDR3 protein: CASSQGQGVAYGYTF. The CDR3 DNA reads as TGCGCCAGCAGCCAAGGACAGGGGGTTGCCTATGGCTACACCTTC. The J gene is TRBJ1-2, the V gene TRBV4-3; 9 nucleotides agree with TRBD1. The CDR3 has 15 residues. Germline V gene lookup returns CDR1 LGHNA and CDR2 YSLEER. The V gene end was trimmed by 1 base and the J gene end by 4 bases; junction bases not matched to a gene: 4.

This clonotype was seen many times. The genes are TRBV19 and TRBJ2-5, with no clear D. V gave up 0 bases and J gave up 1 base, with 12 bases separating them. The CDR3 loop spans 16 amino acids. CDR1 is LNHDA, CDR2 SQIVND, per germline (reference sequence). CDR3 coding DNA: TGTGCCAGTAGTATAGATCCGGGTAGAGGCCAAGAGACCCAGTACTTC. As protein: CASSIDPGRGQETQYF.

In its sample, this clonotype was seen a few times. V usage is TRBV7-9 and J usage is TRBJ2-1, with 7 bases aligning to TRBD2. The junction had 2 bases not matched to a gene; V was cut back by 2 bases and J by 1 base. The CDR3 sequence is 15 residues long. Per the germline V gene, CDR1 is SEHNR and CDR2 is FQNEAQ (reference sequence). The CDR3 region has the DNA TGTGCCAGCAGCTTACCGGGGGGATCCTACAATGAGCAGTTCTTC. It yields the protein CASSLPGGSYNEQFF.

This clonotype turned up a few times. The CDR3 region has the DNA TGCAGTGCTAGAGAACCAAGGGCTACCGGCTACGAGCAGTACTTC. Its protein product is CSAREPRATGYEQYF. V and J are TRBV20-1 and TRBJ2-7; D uncertain. CDR1 is DFQATT, CDR2 SNEGSKA, per germline (reference sequence). CDR3 length: 15 residues. The germline V and J ends were trimmed by 0 bases and 3 bases, with 15 bases remaining between them.

Many counts were recorded for this clonotype. This chain links TRBV7-3 with TRBJ1-1; D is ambiguous. The V gene's germline CDR1 is SGHTA and CDR2 FQGTGA. The CDR3 is 13 residues long. Between the trimmed V and J ends, which lost 1 base and 1 base, there was a span of 4 bases. The CDR3 DNA reads TGTGCCAGCAGCTTAATAAGGAACACTGAAGCTTTCTTT. Translated, it gives CASSLIRNTEAFF.

As concerns this clonotype: This may stem from a read error, because a much larger clone lies one nucleotide away. The gene calls are TRBV6-6 and TRBJ2-6; TRBD1 aligns across 9 bases. From germline, CDR1 is MNHNY and CDR2 SVGAGI (reference sequence). With 7 bases clipped from V and 2 bases from J, the junction kept 9 bases outside the gene matches. The CDR3 contains 17 residues. CDR3 amino acids: CASTRTGDLPGANVLTF. The CDR3 nucleotides read TGTGCCAGCACAAGGACAGGGGACCTCCCTGGGGCCAACGTCCTGACTTTC.